Listed below are T cell receptor beta chains from one sample, sequenced in a study of cytomegalovirus exposure and HLA in healthy donors. The data were produced by immunoSEQ multiplex PCR, yet TCRdb's version contains in-frame clones alone and is incomplete. The sample shows about 130,000 clones, about 80% of them seen only once. The sample taken for sequencing was PBMCs. Every receptor here comes from a man aged 25 to 45 in good health and CMV-seropositive. CDR3s include the opening cysteine and the closing phenylalanine or tryptophan. A D gene is named only where the DNA matches it firmly. Some rows mark clone size as missing; the rest say once, few, many or name a class of expanded clone.

d_call,clone_size,v_call,j_call,cdr3_nt,cdr3_aa
TRBD2,NA,TRBV9,TRBJ2-2,TGTGCCAGCAGCGTATACGGGGGGGCCGGGGAGCTGTTTTTT,CASSVYGGAGELFF
NA,NA,TRBV2,TRBJ1-2,TGTGCCAGCAGATCAACGCCCGCCGAGGGCTACACCTTC,CASRSTPAEGYTF
NA,NA,TRBV7-2,TRBJ2-7,TGTGCCAGCAGCTTTGACACTTCCTACGAGCAGTACTTC,CASSFDTSYEQYF
TRBD1,NA,TRBV4-3,TRBJ1-2,TGCGCCAGCAGCCAAGTGGGAGAGGGGGCCTATGGCTACACCTTC,CASSQVGEGAYGYTF
NA,NA,TRBV30,TRBJ1-1,TGTGCCTGGAGTGTGCAGGGTTGGGGGAACACTGAAGCTTTCTTT,CAWSVQGWGNTEAFF
NA,NA,TRBV5-1,TRBJ2-5,TGCGCCAGCAGCCCGCGGGACGGACAAGAGACCCAGTACTTC,CASSPRDGQETQYF
NA,NA,TRBV5-1,TRBJ1-4,TGCGCCAGCAGTCCTCTGGGCAGGCCGGTATCGGATGAAAAACTGTTTTTT,CASSPLGRPVSDEKLFF
NA,NA,TRBV27,TRBJ2-7,TGTGCCAGCAGTTTATCGATGTCAGGGCGCGAGCAGTACTTC,CASSLSMSGREQYF
TRBD1,NA,TRBV19,TRBJ1-1,TGTGCCAGTAGCCGATCGACAGGGATAAAGGCGACTGAAGCTTTCTTT,CASSRSTGIKATEAFF
NA,NA,TRBV7-9,TRBJ1-5,TGTGCCAGCAGCTTCGGGGAGGGTCAGCCCCAGCATTTT,CASSFGEGQPQHF
NA,NA,TRBV27,TRBJ1-4,TGTGCCAGCAAGGCGGTTCGGGGAAGTAGGGAAAAACTGTTTTTT,CASKAVRGSREKLFF
NA,once,TRBV28,TRBJ1-1,TGTGCCAGCAGCCCCCCTCAGGGAAGGAACACTGAAGCTTTCTTT,CASSPPQGRNTEAFF
TRBD2,NA,TRBV4-3,TRBJ2-2,TGCGCCAGCAGCAAAACCGGGACTAGCGGGGACAAAGGGACTGCCGGGGAGCTGTTTTTT,CASSKTGTSGDKGTAGELFF
TRBD1,NA,TRBV4-2,TRBJ2-7,TGTGCCAGCAGCCAAGAGGCCGGGACAGCTAGCTACGAGCAGTACTTC,CASSQEAGTASYEQYF
TRBD1,NA,TRBV6-6,TRBJ1-5,TGTGCCAGCAGTTACACAGGGGGCAATCAGCCCCAGCATTTT,CASSYTGGNQPQHF
TRBD2,NA,TRBV27,TRBJ2-1,TGTGCCAGCAGACTAGCGCCGACCTACAATGAGCAGTTCTTC,CASRLAPTYNEQFF
NA,NA,TRBV29-1,TRBJ2-7,TGCAGCGTTGAAACAGGACCCTACGAGCAGTACTTC,CSVETGPYEQYF
NA,NA,TRBV5-6,TRBJ2-7,TGTGCCAGCAGCCCACGTCGGTACCTCCCAATATACGAGCAGTACTTC,CASSPRRYLPIYEQYF
TRBD2,NA,TRBV2,TRBJ2-7,TGTGCCAGCAGAACCCTAGCGGGGTACTACGAGCAGTACTTC,CASRTLAGYYEQYF
NA,few,TRBV10-3,TRBJ1-1,TGTGCCATCAGCCCGAAACAGGGTGGTAACACTGAAGCTTTCTTT,CAISPKQGGNTEAFF
TRBD1,NA,TRBV7-2,TRBJ1-2,TGTGCCAGCAGCCCGCGACAGGGATGGTATGGCTACACCTTC,CASSPRQGWYGYTF
NA,NA,TRBV6-6,TRBJ1-1,TGTGCCAGCAGCCCTGGGCCGACTGAAGCTTTCTTT,CASSPGPTEAFF